This T cell receptor (beta chain) was obtained from a study of T cell responses to AZD1222 COVID-19 vaccine. On this clone itself: Antigen: not known.

Method: immunoSEQ multiplex PCR; TCRdb's copy keeps in-frame clones and lacks some. The sample shows approximately 150,000 clones, 75% to 90% of them seen only once. General study findings and limits: Scientists sampled the repertoires only once the peak T cell response had passed. Epitopes outside B.1.351 and B.1.1.7 mutated regions reportedly drew nearly half of spike TCRs. The donor cohort was predominantly white British with a female majority, and clonal diversity may have been underestimated. Two AZD1222 doses significantly raised spike-specific TCR breadth and depth over controls.

Trimming stripped 2 bases from V and 6 bases from J, with 20 bases between. The CDR3 spans 17 residues. Germline assignment: CDR1 SEHNR and CDR2 FQNEAQ (reference sequence). The clonotype comes from an adult who received the AZD1222 COVID-19 vaccine. J is TRBJ2-1 and V is TRBV7-9, with D maybe TRBD2 (6 bases). Sequences were derived from peripheral blood, sampled 28 days after the second AZD1222 dose. The CDR3: CASSLSASDMTVNEQFF. CDR3 bases: TGTGCCAGCAGCTTAAGTGCTAGCGATATGACGGTCAATGAGCAGTTCTTC.